Sequencing of this T cell receptor beta chain was carried out in a study of cytomegalovirus exposure and HLA in healthy donors. The study's findings and limits: The authors later linked a missense DCLRE1C variant to TCR beta V- and J-gene trimming. In vitro experiments confirmed that a few CMV-associated chains were specific for CMV antigens.

Use of 60 Vbeta and 13 Jbeta primers characterized the PCR. Data came from immunoSEQ multiplex PCR; TCRdb stores just in-frame clones and leaves some out. The table includes 150,000 to 200,000 clones, 60% to 80% detected once. Details on this clone: Its specificity is not known.

Per the germline V gene, CDR1 is SGHDT and CDR2 is YYEEEE. CDR3 length: 14 residues. J was trimmed by 3 bases and V by 3 bases; bases with no gene match: 5. Source material: PBMCs. The origin of this receptor is a woman in her forties or fifties in good health and CMV-seropositive. V and J are TRBV5-6 and TRBJ2-7, with 8 bases matching TRBD2. The CDR3, as DNA: TGTGCCAGCAGCTCCCTCGGGACTAGCTACGAGCAGTACTTC. It codes for CASSSLGTSYEQYF.